The sequence of this T cell receptor (beta chain) was determined in a study of blood T cell repertoires in COVID-19. TCRdb keeps only in-frame clones here, not all; method: immunoSEQ multiplex PCR. The sample lists about 77,000 clones; more than 70% were seen once. This CDR3 comprises 16 residues. From germline, CDR1 is MGHRA and CDR2 YSYEKL. V was clipped by 2 bases and J by 7 bases, with 17 bases between them. Only a few counts were recorded for this clone. The sequence was obtained from a man in his 70s with active or convalescent COVID-19. This rearrangement joins TRBV4-1 to TRBJ1-4; D might be TRBD1 (5 bases). Material: peripheral blood. CDR3 amino acids: CASSQPEAGASEKLFF. In nucleotides, the CDR3 is TGCGCCAGCAGCCAACCTGAAGCTGGGGCGAGTGAAAAACTGTTTTTT.